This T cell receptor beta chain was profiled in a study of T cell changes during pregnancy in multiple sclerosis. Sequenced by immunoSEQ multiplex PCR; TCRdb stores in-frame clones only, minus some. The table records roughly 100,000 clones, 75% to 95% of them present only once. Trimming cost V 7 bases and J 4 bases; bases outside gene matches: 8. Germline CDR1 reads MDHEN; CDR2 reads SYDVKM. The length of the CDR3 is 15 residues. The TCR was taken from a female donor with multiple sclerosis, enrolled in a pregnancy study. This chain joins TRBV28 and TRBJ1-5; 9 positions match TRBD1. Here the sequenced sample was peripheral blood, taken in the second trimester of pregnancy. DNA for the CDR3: TGTGCCAGCACCCCTTTGACAGGGGGAAATCAGCCCCAGCATTTT. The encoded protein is CASTPLTGGNQPQHF.